What follows are 19 T cell receptor beta chains derived from one specimen sequenced in a study of PD-1 blockade in classical Hodgkin lymphoma. Libraries were prepared by immunoSEQ multiplex PCR; TCRdb keeps only in-frame clonotypes and omits some of them. The sample lists about 90,000 clones, about nine tenths seen once, with about 2.9% in the top ten. The time point: cycle 4 day 1 (C4D1), after less than 7 weeks of nivolumab. There was relapse after autologous stem cell transplantation in every patient, and there was variation in brentuximab vedotin exposure. The sequencing here drew on peripheral blood mononuclear cells (PBMCs), taken before the fourth cycle of nivolumab. The receptors come from a human donor with classical Hodgkin lymphoma.

The CDR3 sequence: CASVVGYEQFF. The CDR3 coding sequence is TGTGCCAGCGTCGTGGGTTATGAGCAGTTCTTC. The chain has TRBV5-6 and TRBJ2-1; D gene uncertain. This CDR3 region has 11 residues. CDR1 is SGHDT, CDR2 YYEEEE, per germline. V dropped 7 bases and J dropped 8 bases, with 10 bases sitting between them.

This chain connects TRBV6-9 to TRBJ1-4, with D uncertain. The CDR3 runs 10 residues. Germline V gene sequence: CDR1 MNHGY, CDR2 SVAAGI. V dropped 9 bases and J dropped 4 bases, with 3 bases sitting between them. CDR3 protein: CARFNEKLFF. The CDR3, as DNA: TGTGCCAGGTTTAATGAAAAACTGTTTTTT.

V gene TRBV11-2 combines with J gene TRBJ2-1, with 10 nucleotides matching TRBD2. After removal of 1 base from V and 0 bases from J, the junction contained 6 bases not matched to a gene. This CDR3 has 18 residues. CDR1 and CDR2 from the germline V gene are SGHAT and FQNNGV. The chain's CDR3 is CASSLAPAGGPSYNEQFF. For the CDR3, the DNA is TGTGCCAGCAGCTTAGCTCCAGCGGGGGGGCCCTCCTACAATGAGCAGTTCTTC.

This clone came up a few times. This chain joins TRBV6-4 and TRBJ1-2; a weak D match, TRBD1 (5 bases). V was cut by 3 bases and J by 6 bases, with 11 bases left in between. The germline V gene has CDR1 MRHNA and CDR2 SNTAGT. The CDR3 has 13 residues. DNA for the CDR3: TGTGCCAGCAGTGAGGGACCAAACAATGGCTACACCTTC. Translating it yields CASSEGPNNGYTF.

This clone qualifies as medium-sized (0.01 to 0.1%). This chain links TRBV19 with TRBJ1-1; a possible D gene is TRBD1 (6 bases). V gave up 4 bases and J gave up 2 bases, with 20 bases separating them. The CDR3 extends over 17 amino acids. Germline CDR1 is LNHDA and CDR2 is SQIVND (reference sequence). The CDR3 sequence: CASSNPIRAGANTEAFF. The DNA for the CDR3 is TGTGCCAGTAGTAACCCCATCCGAGCGGGGGCAAACACTGAAGCTTTCTTT.

V usage is TRBV11-2 and J usage is TRBJ1-5; 10 nucleotides align to TRBD1. The trim removed 6 bases at V and 7 bases at J, leaving 6 bases unmatched. The germline gives CDR1 SGHAT, CDR2 FQNNGV. CDR3 length: 14 amino acids. CDR3 coding DNA: TGTGCCAGCAGTAGGGACAGGGGAGAACAGCCCCAGCATTTT. This translates into CASSRDRGEQPQHF.

The chain carries TRBV6-5 and TRBJ1-6, with TRBD1 identical over 10 bases. CDR3 length equals 13 residues. Germline V gives CDR1 MNHEY, CDR2 SVGAGI. With 8 bases clipped from V and 10 bases from J, the junction kept 5 bases outside the gene matches. CDR3 amino acids: CASGDRGLSPLHF. As DNA, the CDR3 is TGTGCCAGCGGAGACAGGGGGCTCTCACCCCTCCACTTT.

The chain links TRBV5-1 to TRBJ1-1; D gene unclear. Trimming removed 0 bases from V and 5 bases from J, with 2 bases in between. This CDR3 has 11 amino acids. Germline-derived CDR1 and CDR2 are SGHRS and YFSETQ. The CDR3 nucleotides are TGCGCCAGCAGCTTGGAAACTGAAGCTTTCTTT. It encodes CASSLETEAFF.

CDR3 loop: CASSLTETNNQPQHF. The DNA for the CDR3 is TGTGCCAGCAGCTTAACCGAGACCAACAATCAGCCCCAGCATTTT. The chain joins TRBV7-6 to TRBJ1-5; D call uncertain. Germline CDR1 is SGHVS and CDR2 is FNYEAQ. There are 15 residues in the CDR3. Trimming stripped 2 bases from V and 3 bases from J, with 11 bases between.

This rearrangement joins TRBV9 to TRBJ2-1; D call uncertain. The CDR3 has 15 residues. The ends were cut back, 0 bases at V and 5 bases at J, with 12 bases in the middle. Looked up from germline, CDR1 is SGDLS and CDR2 is YYNGEE. The CDR3 is CASSVVHANNNEQFF. The DNA for the CDR3 is TGTGCCAGCAGCGTAGTCCACGCGAACAACAATGAGCAGTTCTTC. The full variable domain, its missing parts supplied by reference TRBV9 and TRBJ2-1, is DSGVTQTPKHLITATGQRVTLRCSPRSGDLSVYWYQQSLDQGLQFLIQYYNGEERAKGNILERFSAQQFPDLHSELNLSSLELGDSALYFCASSVVHANNNEQFFGPGTRLTVL.

V usage is TRBV6-5 and J usage is TRBJ2-5, with D perhaps TRBD2 (6 bases). The CDR3 is 15 residues long. Germline loops: CDR1 MNHEY, CDR2 SVGAGI. The V end lost 6 bases, the J end lost 0 bases, and 14 bases lay between the germline ends. CDR3 sequence reads: CASRTEGRDQETQYF. The DNA for the CDR3 is TGTGCCAGCAGAACGGAGGGTAGAGACCAAGAGACCCAGTACTTC.

The chain links TRBV30 to TRBJ1-4, with D hard to call. Germline V gene data show CDR1 as GTSNPN and CDR2 as SVGIG (reference sequence). The CDR3 runs 16 residues. Between the trimmed V and J ends, which lost 3 bases and 6 bases, there was a span of 20 bases. The CDR3 nucleotides are TGTGCCTGGAGCCCAGCCCGGACCCTGCCCGATGAAAAACTGTTTTTT. Residues: CAWSPARTLPDEKLFF.

This chain connects TRBV25-1 to TRBJ1-1, with D maybe TRBD1 (6 bases). The CDR3 has 17 amino acids. Per germline, CDR1 MGHDK and CDR2 SYGVNS. V was cut by 1 base and J by 1 base, with 16 bases left in between. The CDR3 loop reads CASSESGGLRGNTEAFF. As DNA, the CDR3 is TGTGCCAGCAGTGAATCTGGCGGACTCAGGGGGAACACTGAAGCTTTCTTT.

This sequence joins TRBV5-1 and TRBJ2-7; 8 bases are a match to TRBD1. Germline-derived CDR1 and CDR2 are SGHRS and YFSETQ. This CDR3 has 16 residues. The trim removed 4 bases at V and 5 bases at J, leaving 14 bases unmatched. The CDR3 protein is CASSLRGQGGPDEQYF. Here the CDR3 DNA reads TGCGCCAGCAGCCTTCGCGGACAGGGAGGCCCGGACGAGCAGTACTTC.

The genes are TRBV6-4 and TRBJ2-6; 8 bases line up with TRBD1. V lost 6 bases and J lost 2; bases outside the gene matches: 6. Germline CDR1 and CDR2: MRHNA and SNTAGT. This CDR3 region has 16 residues. The CDR3 region is CASSTGTGTGANVLTF. In DNA, the CDR3 is TGTGCCAGCAGCACCGGGACAGGAACTGGGGCCAACGTCCTGACTTTC.

The rearrangement links TRBV11-2 to TRBJ2-7, with D possibly being TRBD2 (6 bases). V lost 3 bases, J lost 4 bases, and 13 bases lay in between. This CDR3 is built from 14 residues. Per germline, CDR1 SGHAT and CDR2 FQNNGV. CDR3 in amino acids: CASSLHSGGYEQYF. The CDR3 DNA reads TGTGCCAGCAGCTTGCATAGCGGCGGGTACGAGCAGTACTTC.

This chain joins TRBV9 and TRBJ1-5; D might be TRBD1 (5 bases). V lost 2 bases and J lost 4, with 10 bases in between. Germline-derived CDR1 and CDR2 are SGDLS and YYNGEE. The CDR3 runs 14 residues. CDR3 coding DNA: TGTGCCAGCAGCGTTTGGCAGGGTAATCAGCCCCAGCATTTT. This codes for CASSVWQGNQPQHF.

This clone was detected only once. The chain combines TRBV5-6 with TRBJ1-1, with D possibly TRBD1 on 6 matching bases. Looked up from germline, CDR1 is SGHDT and CDR2 is YYEEEE. This CDR3 region has 14 residues. V lost 4 bases and J lost 1, with 11 bases in between. DNA of the CDR3: TGTGCCAGCAGCACAGGACAGCCGAACACTGAAGCTTTCTTT. Protein product: CASSTGQPNTEAFF.

The chain has TRBV12-5 and TRBJ2-2; 9 bases line up with TRBD2. This CDR3 comprises 20 residues. Germline V gives CDR1 LGHNT, CDR2 FRNRAP. V lost 6 bases, J lost 0 bases, and 17 bases stayed unmatched. The CDR3 reads CASGRDEDWRGGANTGELFF. In DNA form, the CDR3 reads TGTGCTAGTGGCCGTGACGAGGACTGGCGCGGGGGGGCGAACACCGGGGAGCTGTTTTTT. The variable domain in full, completed from reference TRBV12-5 and TRBJ2-2, reads DARVTQTPRHKVTEMGQEVTMRCQPILGHNTVFWYRQTMMQGLELLAYFRNRAPLDDSGMPKDRFSAEMPDATLATLKIQPSEPRDSAVYFCASGRDEDWRGGANTGELFFGEGSRLTVL.